The following is a TCR beta chain sequence with its context. This sample is drawn from a study of blood T cell repertoires in COVID-19. Overall study: COVID-19 samples, acute and convalescent, were from the United States, Italy and Spain. PBMCs, B-cell-depleted T cells, or T cells were the source of the cDNA or gDNA that made up the material.

V was pared by 11 bases and J by 0 bases, with 19 bases between. Looked up from germline, CDR1 is SGHVS and CDR2 is FQNEAQ. The CDR3 consists of 15 residues. Under the authors' procedure: Amplification of reference gene primers was used by the study to estimate nucleated cell counts. The repertoire was sequenced with immunoSEQ multiplex PCR; TCRdb's copy has only in-frame clones and lacks some. That table furnishes V, J and clone size, whereas the DNA furnished D and trimming. This sample has approximately 170,000 clones, with over 70% found just once. The specimen was peripheral blood. This chain joins TRBV7-8 and TRBJ2-5; a weak D match, TRBD2 (6 bases). This TCR came from a woman aged 65 to 85 who had recovered from COVID-19. The CDR3 reads CASTSGVGYQETQYF. For the CDR3, the DNA is TGTGCCTCCACGTCGGGGGTTGGGTACCAAGAGACCCAGTACTTC.